Below, 23 T cell receptor beta chains from the same sample are listed, as sequenced in a study of tumor and adjacent non-tumor tissue in lung cancer. A modified ARM-PCR protocol with three rounds of nested PCR amplified TCRbeta. TCRdb re-called the multiplex PCR reads through MiXCR, storing one row per CDR3 protein. The data contain roughly 81,000 distinct CDR3 sequences, 61% of them singletons. The template was RNA from unsorted bulk tissue. The specimen sequenced was lung tumor tissue. All receptors come from a man aged 70 or older with non-small cell lung cancer.

A word on this clonotype: A read error may explain this, as a much larger clone is one base away. The chain has TRBV20-1 and TRBJ2-5; no definite D call. V was trimmed by 4 bases and J by 5 bases, leaving 8 bases between them. The germline V gene encodes CDR1 DFQATT and CDR2 SNEGSKA (reference sequence). The CDR3 length is 11 residues. CDR3 coding DNA: TGCAGTGCTAATTTTTCGGAGACCCAGTACTTC. Its translation is CSANFSETQYF.

As for this clonotype: A read error may be the cause here, since a much bigger clone is one base away. The chain has TRBV5-1 and TRBJ1-5; D perhaps matches TRBD1 (6 bases). Germline assignment: CDR1 SGHRS and CDR2 YFSETQ. This CDR3 region has 14 residues. This CDR3 reads CSSSTGSGNQPQHF. The CDR3 nucleotides are TGCTCCAGCAGCACAGGGTCGGGCAATCAGCCCCAGCATTTT. The whole variable domain, filled in from reference TRBV5-1 and TRBJ1-5, reads KAGVTQTPRYLIKTRGQQVTLSCSPISGHRSVSWYQQTPGQGLQFLFEYFSETQRNKGNFPGRFSGRQFSNSRSEMNVSTLELGDSALYLCSSSTGSGNQPQHFGDGTRLSIL.

Points on this clonotype: No conserved phenylalanine or tryptophan ends this CDR3, so it is likely a read error. This chain connects TRBV11-1 to TRBJ2-5, with D perhaps TRBD2 (7 bases). This CDR3 region has 12 residues. V was cut by 6 bases and J by 11 bases, with 16 bases left in between. The germline CDR1 and CDR2 sequences are SGHAT and FQDESV (reference sequence). This chain's CDR3 is CASSQGRGTQYI. The CDR3 region has the DNA TGTGCCAGCAGTCAGGGGAGGGGGACTCAGTACATC.

In the case of this clonotype: A read error is possible here, since a much larger clone lies one base away. The chain joins TRBV14 to TRBJ2-7, with 7 bases that match TRBD1. CDR3 length: 14 residues. The V gene's germline CDR1 is SGHDN and CDR2 FVKESK. V gave up 4 bases and J gave up 7 bases; unmatched junction bases: 10. The DNA of the CDR3 is TGTGCCAGCAGCCCCTCCTCGGACAGGATAGAGCAGTACTTC. It codes for CASSPSSDRIEQYF.

This chain connects TRBV20-1 to TRBJ2-3, with 11 bases aligning to TRBD2. The CDR3 has 17 residues. The junction had 11 bases not matched to a gene; V was cut back by 3 bases and J by 3 bases. The germline V gene has CDR1 DFQATT and CDR2 SNEGSKA (reference sequence). The CDR3 is CSASVLAGEAGTDTQYF. The CDR3 coding sequence is TGCAGTGCTAGCGTACTAGCGGGAGAAGCGGGGACAGATACGCAGTATTTT.

The V gene is TRBV7-9, the J gene TRBJ2-7, with a tentative D call TRBD2 (5 bases). The germline gives CDR1 SEHNR, CDR2 FQNEAQ (reference sequence). V was trimmed by 5 bases and J by 5 bases, leaving 10 bases between them. This CDR3 comprises 12 residues. The CDR3 sequence is CASSPSWDEQYF. The CDR3 DNA reads as TGTGCCAGCAGCCCTAGCTGGGACGAGCAGTACTTC.

With respect to this clonotype: This likely comes from a read error, as the CDR3 has no conserved phenylalanine or tryptophan at its end. V gene TRBV11-2 combines with J gene TRBJ2-7; 8 nucleotides align to TRBD1. The germline V gene has CDR1 SGHAT and CDR2 FQNNGV. The CDR3 is made up of 15 amino acids. Losses at the gene ends were 1 base for V and 4 bases for J; bases not matched to a gene: 6. The CDR3 is CASSLVVRGQYEQYL. The CDR3 DNA is TGTGCCAGCAGCTTAGTGGTCAGGGGGCAGTACGAGCAGTACTTG.

This chain uses TRBV6-2 or TRBV6-3 with TRBJ2-7; 8 nucleotides agree with TRBD1. Germline V gene data show CDR1 as MNHEY and CDR2 as SVGEGT. After removal of 0 bases from V and 2 bases from J, the junction contained 0 bases not matched to a gene. The length of the CDR3 is 14 residues. The chain's CDR3 is CASSYSQGAYEQYF. For the CDR3, the DNA is TGTGCCAGCAGTTACTCACAGGGGGCCTACGAGCAGTACTTC.

Many counts were recorded for this clonotype. The CDR3 loop reads CSVEGGTGAGNTIYF. The CDR3 region has the DNA TGCAGCGTTGAAGGTGGGACAGGGGCTGGAAACACCATATATTTT. The chain is built from TRBV29-1 and TRBJ1-3; TRBD1 matches at 10 bases. The germline CDR1 and CDR2 sequences are SQVTM and ANQGSEA. This CDR3 has 15 residues. Trimming took 1 base from V and 2 from J; bases not matched to a gene: 2.

As regards this clonotype: The junction does not match germline at one end; this may be a read error. The rearrangement uses TRBV29-1 and TRBJ1-4; no firm D call. This CDR3 spans 10 amino acids. Germline CDR1 is SQVTM and CDR2 is ANQGSEA. The CDR3 reads CSVREEKLPF. The CDR3 DNA sequence: TGCAGCGTTAGGGAAGAAAAACTGCCTTTT. The full variable domain, with the rest looked up from reference TRBV29-1 and TRBJ1-4, is SAVISQKPSRDICQRGTSLTIQCQVDSQVTMMFWYRQQPGQSLTLIATANQGSEATYESGFVIDKFPISRPNLTFSTLTVSNMSPEDSSIYLCSVREEKLPFGSGTQLSVL.

Of note for this clonotype: An end of the junction does not agree with germline; a read error may underlie this. V is TRBV5-1 and J is TRBJ2-7; D gene ambiguous. The CDR3 has 14 amino acids. CDR1 and CDR2 (germline): SGHRS, YFSETQ. The CDR3 DNA is TGCACCAGCAGCCCCGGCGCCAGTTCCTACGAGCTGTACTTC. It codes for CTSSPGASSYELYF.

This clonotype was recorded only once. A read error may be the cause here, since a much bigger clone is one base away. In nucleotides, the CDR3 is TGTGCCAGCAGCTTGGATCGACTAGTGGGGGTCGATGGAGATACGCAGTATTTT. It specifies CASSLDRLVGVDGDTQYF. The chain uses TRBV5-4 and TRBJ2-3; D may be TRBD2 (6 bases). Germline CDR1 reads SGHNT; CDR2 reads YYREEE (reference sequence). CDR3 length equals 18 residues. The V end lost 0 bases, the J end lost 5 bases, and 22 bases lay between the germline ends.

A note on this clonotype: This could be a read error, since a much larger clone is one nucleotide away. V is TRBV4-1 and J is TRBJ2-7, with 7 bases lining up with TRBD1. The CDR3 runs to 13 residues. The germline gives CDR1 MGHRA, CDR2 YSYEKL. The DNA of the CDR3 is TGCGCCAGCAGCCGAGATACAGGGGACGAGCACTACTTC. Residues: CASSRDTGDEHYF.

This clonotype has at least ten counts. The J gene is TRBJ2-2, the V gene TRBV6-1; D is possibly TRBD1 (6 bases). The CDR3 length is 12 residues. V was trimmed by 6 bases and J by 5 bases, leaving 7 bases between them. Germline V gives CDR1 MNHNS, CDR2 SASEGT. The CDR3 loop reads CASRQGTGELFF. CDR3 coding DNA: TGTGCCAGCAGACAGGGTACCGGGGAGCTGTTTTTT.

This clonotype has at least ten counts. The chain uses TRBV4-1 and TRBJ2-7; 7 nucleotides line up with TRBD2. The CDR3 is made up of 17 amino acids. Germline V lookup: CDR1 MGHRA, CDR2 YSYEKL. Trimming took 0 bases from V and 3 from J; bases not matched to a gene: 11. Here the CDR3 DNA reads TGCGCCAGCAGCCAAGATACGTGGACTAGAGGGGTCTACGAGCAGTACTTC. This codes for CASSQDTWTRGVYEQYF.

Remarks on this clonotype: An end of the junction differs from the germline gene, which may be a read error. V is TRBV11-3 and J is TRBJ2-3; D not resolved. Germline loops: CDR1 SGHNT, CDR2 YENEEA. The CDR3 runs 13 residues. The CDR3 sequence is CASGLGSTDSQYF. The CDR3 nucleotides are TGTGCCAGCGGCTTAGGGTCCACAGATTCGCAGTATTTT.

This clonotype was observed many times. CDR3 DNA: TGCGGGACTAGCGGGAGCCGCGAGCAGTACTTC. Residues: CGTSGSREQYF. V is TRBV20-1 and J is TRBJ2-7, with 14 bases that match TRBD2. This CDR3 has 11 amino acids. The germline gives CDR1 DFQATT, CDR2 SNEGSKA (reference sequence).

About this clonotype: A read error is possible here, since a much larger clone lies one base away. V usage is TRBV4-1 and J usage is TRBJ1-5; tentative D call: TRBD2 (6 bases). Matching the DNA end better, TRBJ2-3 makes the J call doubtful. Germline V gene data show CDR1 as MGHRA and CDR2 as YSYEKL. This CDR3 region has 19 residues. CDR3 region: CASSQEAASVGGSNQPQYF. CDR3 coding DNA: TGCGCCAGCAGCCAAGAGGCGGCTTCAGTGGGGGGAAGCAATCAGCCCCAGTATTTT.

As concerns this clonotype: A much larger clone lies one base from this, so it may be a read error. This chain connects TRBV20-1 to TRBJ2-5; 7 nucleotides line up with TRBD1. The CDR3 totals 16 residues. Germline CDR1 reads DFQATT; CDR2 reads SNEGSKA (reference sequence). The CDR3 is CSASRKRQGPQETQCF. In nucleotides, the CDR3 is TGCAGTGCTAGCAGGAAGCGACAGGGCCCTCAAGAGACCCAGTGCTTC.

Ten or more counts support this clonotype. This sequence joins TRBV29-1 and TRBJ1-5; weak D call: TRBD1 (6 bases). This CDR3 region has 12 residues. The germline V gene has CDR1 SQVTM and CDR2 ANQGSEA. The V gene lost 5 bases and the J gene lost 5 bases, with 10 bases spanning the gap. The CDR3 loop reads CSVRAGDQPQHF. CDR3 nucleotides: TGCAGCGTTCGGGCAGGGGATCAGCCCCAGCATTTT. The full variable domain, with the rest looked up from reference TRBV29-1 and TRBJ1-5, is SAVISQKPSRDICQRGTSLTIQCQVDSQVTMMFWYRQQPGQSLTLIATANQGSEATYESGFVIDKFPISRPNLTFSTLTVSNMSPEDSSIYLCSVRAGDQPQHFGDGTRLSIL.

In regard to this clonotype: One junction end disagrees with the germline gene, perhaps due to a read error. The V gene is TRBV11-1, the J gene TRBJ2-7, with 11 nucleotides matching TRBD1. The CDR3 covers 15 residues. Looked up from germline, CDR1 is SGHAT and CDR2 is FQDESV (reference sequence). For the CDR3, the DNA is TGTACCAGCAGCTTAGGCGGGACAGGGGGGTTCGAGCAGTACTTC. Translating it yields CTSSLGGTGGFEQYF.

On this clonotype: A single base separates this from a much larger clone, so it may be a read error. The chain combines TRBV7-9 with TRBJ2-1; D call uncertain. Per germline, CDR1 SEHNR and CDR2 FQNEAQ (reference sequence). CDR3 length: 16 residues. Trimming removed 4 bases from V and 2 bases from J, with 15 bases in between. This CDR3 is CASSSPLSGPYNEQFF. DNA for the CDR3: TGTGCCAGCAGCTCTCCCCTAAGTGGGCCCTACAATGAGCAGTTCTTC.

This clonotype came up a few times. The junction shows a germline mismatch at one end, possibly a read error. The rearrangement links TRBV11-2 to TRBJ2-7; weak D call: TRBD2 (5 bases). The CDR3 length is 12 residues. Germline V gives CDR1 SGHAT, CDR2 FQNNGV. DNA for the CDR3: TGTGTCAGCAGCTTAGGACTCTACGAACAGTACTTC. This encodes CVSSLGLYEQYF.